This record looks at one T cell receptor (beta chain) sequence and its context. Its antigen is not known. This record comes from a study of a mutant IDH1 vaccine in newly diagnosed glioma. About the research overall: Eight vaccinations reached patients in weeks 1, 3, 5, 7, 11, 15, 19 and 23.

V lost 2 bases and J lost 6, with 14 bases in between. This CDR3 has 15 residues. Germline assignment: CDR1 SNHLY and CDR2 FYNNEI. The time point: week 11, during vaccination. Every single dose of the vaccine, 300 ug of mutant IDH1 20-mer peptide, came with topical imiquimod. Assay used: immunoSEQ multiplex PCR; TCRdb lists only in-frame clones, some missing. The sample holds about 36,000 clones; about 80% are singletons and the top ten take more than 12%. The gene calls are TRBV2 and TRBJ1-5; TRBD1 might be the D (6 bases). This receptor was obtained from a woman aged 25 to 39 with glioma. Some clones in this sample may be carry-over from other donors' samples. The sequencing used peripheral blood mononuclear cells (PBMCs), collected from a glioma patient whose treatment included an IDH1 peptide vaccine. The CDR3, as DNA: TGTGCCAGCAGTGAACGGCAGGGGCGAGGTCAGCCCCAGCATTTT. It codes for CASSERQGRGQPQHF. Drawing the rest from reference TRBV2 and TRBJ1-5, the complete variable domain is EPEVTQTPSHQVTQMGQEVILRCVPISNHLYFYWYRQILGQKVEFLVSFYNNEISEKSEIFDDQFSVERPDGSNFTLKIRSTKLEDSAMYFCASSERQGRGQPQHFGDGTRLSIL.